What follows are 18 T cell receptor beta chains derived from one specimen sequenced in a study of blood T cell repertoires in COVID-19. Assay: immunoSEQ multiplex PCR; the TCRdb copy retains only in-frame clones and omits some. This table holds 100,000 to 150,000 clones, approximately 86% found once. The sequencing input was peripheral blood. These TCRs come from a woman between 50 and 59 years old with active or convalescent COVID-19.

This clone has only one observation. The genes are TRBV24-1 and TRBJ2-1; D is unclear. Germline V gene sequence: CDR1 KGHDR, CDR2 SFDVKD. The CDR3 has 14 residues. V was cut by 4 bases and J by 4 bases, with 10 bases left in between. Here the CDR3 DNA reads TGTGCCACCAGTGAGGCCGGGTCTTACAATGAGCAGTTCTTC. Its protein is CATSEAGSYNEQFF.

The V and J genes are TRBV24-1 and TRBJ2-5; D is perhaps TRBD1 (5 bases). With 6 bases removed from V and 7 bases from J, the gap between germline ends came to 8 bases. The CDR3 covers 11 residues. CDR1 and CDR2 (germline): KGHDR, SFDVKD. CDR3 loop: CATSSTGTQYF. For the CDR3, the DNA is TGTGCCACCAGTTCCACAGGGACCCAGTACTTC.

The J gene is TRBJ2-7, the V gene TRBV6-2 or TRBV6-3, with D possibly being TRBD2 (6 bases). CDR1 and CDR2 from the germline V gene are MNHEY and SVGEGT. Trimming removed 0 bases at V and 5 bases at J, with 14 bases between. The CDR3 contains 15 residues. The CDR3 nucleotides are TGTGCCAGCAGTTACTCCCAAAAGGGAGGAGACGAGCAGTACTTC. Translating gives CASSYSQKGGDEQYF.

The chain couples TRBV11-3 to TRBJ2-6; 9 nucleotides agree with TRBD1. CDR3 length: 17 amino acids. J was trimmed by 4 bases and V by 5 bases; bases with no gene match: 9. The germline V gene has CDR1 SGHNT and CDR2 YENEEA. CDR3 sequence: CASSPGTGSTGANVLTF. The DNA for the CDR3 is TGTGCCAGCAGCCCCGGGACAGGGTCTACAGGGGCCAACGTCCTGACTTTC. The complete variable domain, with remaining parts taken from reference TRBV11-3 and TRBJ2-6, reads EAGVVQSPRYKIIEKKQPVAFWCNPISGHNTLYWYLQNLGQGPELLIRYENEEAVDDSQLPKDRFSAERLKGVDSTLKIQPAELGDSAVYLCASSPGTGSTGANVLTFGAGSRLTVL.

The chain carries TRBV30 and TRBJ1-6, with 8 nucleotides matching TRBD1. Trimming cost V 1 base and J 7 bases; bases outside gene matches: 0. CDR3 size: 13 residues. Germline V gene data show CDR1 as GTSNPN and CDR2 as SVGIG (reference sequence). The CDR3 DNA sequence: TGTGCCTGGAGTGGACAGGGGAATTCACCCCTCCACTTT. This sequence encodes CAWSGQGNSPLHF.

This chain uses TRBV9 with TRBJ2-2, with TRBD1 matching over 9 bases. Trimming at V came to 0 bases and at J to 3 bases, leaving 6 bases not matched to a gene. Germline V gene data show CDR1 as SGDLS and CDR2 as YYNGEE. The CDR3 covers 17 residues. The CDR3 spells CASSVGTGGRYTGELFF. The CDR3 bases are TGTGCCAGCAGCGTAGGTACAGGGGGCAGGTACACCGGGGAGCTGTTTTTT.

The chain has TRBV5-6 and TRBJ1-2, with D uncertain. V lost 8 bases and J 0 bases, leaving 17 bases between the germline ends. The germline gives CDR1 SGHDT, CDR2 YYEEEE. The CDR3 is 15 amino acids. The CDR3 nucleotides are TGTGCCAGTAACGGAGCCCGTTTAGCTAACTATGGCTACACCTTC. This encodes CASNGARLANYGYTF.

As for this clone: Other DNA sequences in this sample translate to the same CDR3. The rearrangement joins TRBV28 to TRBJ1-2; D is perhaps TRBD1 (5 bases). The CDR3 runs 13 residues. V was trimmed by 3 bases and J by 4 bases, leaving 9 bases between them. Germline V gene lookup returns CDR1 MDHEN and CDR2 SYDVKM. The CDR3 loop reads CASSLAGLYGYTF. CDR3 DNA sequence: TGTGCCAGCAGTTTGGCAGGGCTCTATGGCTACACCTTC.

The chain couples TRBV25-1 to TRBJ1-2; D remains unclear. The germline CDR1 and CDR2 sequences are MGHDK and SYGVNS. V was shortened by 6 bases and J by 0 bases, with 14 bases between the two germline ends. The CDR3 has 15 residues. CDR3 loop: CASSTTGIPNYGYTF. DNA of the CDR3: TGTGCCAGCAGCACAACCGGGATCCCTAACTATGGCTACACCTTC.

This clone has only one observation. The V gene is TRBV6-5, the J gene TRBJ1-1; D might be TRBD1 (5 bases). V was trimmed by 7 bases and J by 0 bases, leaving 12 bases between them. Germline CDR1 is MNHEY and CDR2 is SVGAGI. This CDR3 spans 14 amino acids. In DNA form, the CDR3 reads TGTGCCAGCATTGCCGACAGTATGAACACTGAAGCTTTCTTT. As protein: CASIADSMNTEAFF.

This clone was seen more than once but under ten times. The chain has TRBV3-1 (or the pseudogene TRBV3-2) and TRBJ2-7; TRBD1 might be the D (5 bases). There are 17 residues in the CDR3. V dropped 2 bases and J dropped 2 bases, with 19 bases sitting between them. Germline V gene data show CDR1 as LGHDT and CDR2 as YNNKEL (reference sequence). The CDR3 region is CASSQRVGRVGPYEQYF. The DNA of the CDR3 is TGTGCCAGCAGCCAACGGGTGGGCAGGGTAGGTCCCTACGAGCAGTACTTC.

The genes are TRBV19 and TRBJ2-3, with 8 bases aligning to TRBD1. The CDR3 is made up of 16 amino acids. Germline CDR1 LNHDA, CDR2 SQIVND (reference sequence). V lost 7 bases to trimming and J lost 3 bases; unmatched junction nucleotides: 12. CDR3 sequence: CASTSRQGRGTDTQYF. CDR3 coding DNA: TGTGCCAGTACCTCGAGACAGGGGAGAGGGACAGATACGCAGTATTTT.

The chain links TRBV19 to TRBJ1-5; tentatively, D is TRBD1 (6 bases). V was trimmed by 1 base and J by 7 bases, leaving 14 bases between them. CDR1 and CDR2 (germline): LNHDA, SQIVND (reference sequence). CDR3 size: 15 residues. The CDR3 protein is CASSIGTGSGQPQHF. The CDR3 DNA reads TGTGCCAGTAGTATAGGTACAGGGTCGGGGCAGCCCCAGCATTTT.

This chain connects TRBV10-2 to TRBJ2-7, with 10 bases lining up with TRBD2. The germline CDR1 and CDR2 sequences are WSHSY and SAAADI. J lost 5 bases, V lost 7 bases, and 11 bases had no gene match. The CDR3 loop spans 15 amino acids. CDR3 nucleotides: TGCGCCAGCAAAGGTGGGCTAGCGGGAGTCGACGAGCAGTACTTC. It yields the protein CASKGGLAGVDEQYF.

V usage is TRBV10-3 and J usage is TRBJ1-5; tentative D call: TRBD1 (5 bases). This CDR3 is built from 14 residues. Germline CDR1 is ENHRY and CDR2 is SYGVKD. V lost 4 bases and J 5 bases, leaving 12 bases between the germline ends. DNA of the CDR3: TGTGCCATCAGTGTAGCCAGGGATGATCAGCCCCAGCATTTT. It encodes CAISVARDDQPQHF.

This chain links TRBV5-4 with TRBJ2-7, with a weak D call TRBD1 (6 bases). Germline V gene data show CDR1 as SGHNT and CDR2 as YYREEE (reference sequence). This CDR3 is 16 amino acids long. V was trimmed by 0 bases and J by 7 bases, leaving 20 bases between them. CDR3 sequence (DNA): TGTGCCAGCAGCTTGGGGCAGGGGCGCTCCCTTCGGGAGCAGTACTTC. Its protein product is CASSLGQGRSLREQYF.

The V call is TRBV5-1, the J call TRBJ2-2; tentatively, D is TRBD1 (6 bases). CDR1 is SGHRS and CDR2 is YFSETQ in the germline V gene. The CDR3 is 17 residues long. V lost 4 bases, J lost 0 bases, and 16 bases lay in between. The CDR3 DNA is TGCGCCAGCAGCAAGAACCCGACAGGATCGAACACCGGGGAGCTGTTTTTT. It is translated as CASSKNPTGSNTGELFF.

Here the CDR3 DNA reads TGTGCCAGCAGCGTAGAGGGGCTAGCGGGAGCGGGAGCCAACGTCCTGACTTTC. It translates to CASSVEGLAGAGANVLTF. V gene TRBV9 combines with J gene TRBJ2-6; 10 positions agree with TRBD2. The CDR3 consists of 18 residues. Germline V gene lookup returns CDR1 SGDLS and CDR2 YYNGEE. V gave up 0 bases and J gave up 7 bases; unmatched junction bases: 10.